Below are 6 T cell receptor beta chains sequenced from a single sample in a study of identifying expanded T cells in peripheral blood. TCRdb's table, derived via immunoSEQ multiplex PCR, lists solely in-frame clones and lacks some. The sample lists 90,000 to 100,000 clones; roughly 90% were seen once. The material sequenced was blood. Receptors were obtained from a person aged 18 to 75 in good health.

V and J are TRBV4-1 and TRBJ1-2, with a possible D match to TRBD1 (6 bases). Germline V gene lookup returns CDR1 MGHRA and CDR2 YSYEKL. Trimming cost V 0 bases and J 4 bases, with 24 bases left between them. The CDR3 has 19 residues. In DNA, the CDR3 is TGCGCCAGCAGCCAAGACTGGGACTACCGGAAGACAGGAATCTATGGCTACACCTTC. Protein product: CASSQDWDYRKTGIYGYTF.

The chain employs TRBV5-5 and TRBJ2-7, with 9 bases aligning to TRBD2. With V trimmed by 4 bases and J by 4 bases, 6 bases remained unmatched. Per germline, CDR1 SGHKS and CDR2 YYEKEE (reference sequence). The CDR3 runs 14 residues. Here the CDR3 DNA reads TGTGCCAGCAGCAGGGCGGGAGGGGCTTACGAGCAGTACTTC. Amino acid sequence: CASSRAGGAYEQYF.

The genes are TRBV9 and TRBJ2-5; TRBD2 aligns across 12 bases. J gave up 4 bases and V 3 bases, and 7 bases lay outside the gene matches. This CDR3 has 16 residues. Germline V gene lookup returns CDR1 SGDLS and CDR2 YYNGEE. CDR3 DNA: TGTGCCAGCAGCGCGACTAGCGGGAGTGGGCGAGAGACCCAGTACTTC. It codes for CASSATSGSGRETQYF.

This chain links TRBV6-4 with TRBJ2-1; TRBD1 might be the D (5 bases). The CDR3 has 13 residues. Germline values: CDR1 MRHNA, CDR2 SNTAGT. V was pared by 3 bases and J by 5 bases, with 8 bases between. The chain's CDR3 is CASSETGNNEQFF. The DNA for the CDR3 is TGTGCCAGCAGTGAAACAGGCAACAATGAGCAGTTCTTC.

The chain joins TRBV7-2 to TRBJ2-1; D possibly corresponds to TRBD1 (5 bases). The germline V gene has CDR1 SGHTA and CDR2 FQGNSA. The length of the CDR3 is 15 residues. V was shortened by 2 bases and J by 3 bases, with 11 bases between the two germline ends. The CDR3 DNA follows: TGTGCCAGCAGCTTACAGCGACAGAGCTACAATGAGCAGTTCTTC. Translation gives CASSLQRQSYNEQFF.

V usage is TRBV5-1 and J usage is TRBJ1-5; the D gene is possibly TRBD1 (5 bases). This CDR3 is built from 15 residues. CDR1 SGHRS and CDR2 YFSETQ come from the germline V gene. The V gene lost 0 bases and the J gene lost 3 bases, with 10 bases spanning the gap. CDR3 sequence reads: CASSLGDSSNQPQHF. CDR3 DNA: TGCGCCAGCAGCTTGGGTGACAGTTCCAATCAGCCCCAGCATTTT.